These 10 T cell receptor beta chains came from one sample sequenced in a study of metastatic and nonmetastatic thyroid tumors. TCRdb re-called the PCR reads through MiXCR. The table includes about 32,000 clones, approximately 7% detected once. Every patient underwent thyroid surgery untreated. Material: blood. The receptors here all came from a female donor with papillary thyroid cancer or a benign thyroid nodule (not recorded which). Some clones in this sample may be carry-over from other donors' samples.

This clone showed up many times. The genes are TRBV6-1 and TRBJ1-1; weak D call: TRBD1 (6 bases). The CDR3 totals 15 residues. Germline V gene data show CDR1 as MNHNS and CDR2 as SASEGT. Deletions cut 5 bases from V and 4 bases from J, with 17 bases between. The CDR3 nucleotides read TGTGCCAGCAGTCGGGGGGGGGGGCTTAGCACTGAAGCTTTCTTT. Protein product: CASSRGGGLSTEAFF.

This clone was observed many times. This sequence joins TRBV9 and TRBJ1-1; TRBD1 agrees at 7 bases. This CDR3 spans 17 amino acids. Germline CDR1 and CDR2: SGDLS and YYNGEE. V dropped 4 bases and J dropped 1; count of bases not matched to a gene: 13. The CDR3 DNA reads as TGTGCCAGCAGCCTTAACCCGACAGGGTCCGCGAACACTGAAGCTTTCTTT. It codes for CASSLNPTGSANTEAFF.

Ten or more counts support this clone. The CDR3 sequence is CASRTGQGRTGYTF. The CDR3 region has the DNA TGTGCCAGCAGGACGGGACAGGGGCGTACGGGCTACACCTTC. The chain employs TRBV6-1 and TRBJ1-2; 10 bases map to TRBD1. V was clipped by 6 bases and J by 8 bases; unmatched bases: 9. Germline loops: CDR1 MNHNS, CDR2 SASEGT. The CDR3 runs 14 residues.

The sample holds many counts of this clone. A much more abundant neighbour one base away suggests this may be a read error. The chain links TRBV12-3 or TRBV12-4 to TRBJ1-2, with a weak D call TRBD1 (6 bases). CDR3 length: 15 amino acids. This CDR3 is CASSLTGAGTYDYTF. Here the CDR3 DNA reads TGTGCCAGCAGTTTAACCGGGGCGGGGACATATGACTACACCTTC.

This clone was observed at least ten times. The chain links TRBV7-2 to TRBJ2-2; perhaps TRBD2 as D (6 bases). Germline lookup yields CDR1 SGHTA and CDR2 FQGNSA. The CDR3 covers 15 residues. The V gene lost 2 bases and the J gene lost 4 bases, with 11 bases spanning the gap. CDR3 residues: CASSLQLAPTGELFF. CDR3 nucleotide sequence: TGTGCCAGCAGCTTACAGCTAGCGCCCACCGGGGAGCTGTTTTTT.

This clone has ten or more counts. This chain connects TRBV20-1 to TRBJ2-1, with D perhaps matching TRBD1 or TRBD2 (6 bases each). Germline V gives CDR1 DFQATT, CDR2 SNEGSKA (reference sequence). The germline V and J ends were trimmed by 6 bases and 4 bases, with 10 bases remaining between them. CDR3 length: 12 amino acids. The CDR3 region has the DNA TGCAGTGCCAAAGGGGGGTACAATGAGCAGTTCTTC. Protein: CSAKGGYNEQFF.

There are many counts of this clone. The V call is TRBV20-1, the J call TRBJ1-6; D is undetermined. Germline CDR1 reads DFQATT; CDR2 reads SNEGSKA (reference sequence). The V end lost 0 bases, the J end lost 0 bases, and 21 bases lay between the germline ends. The CDR3 is 20 amino acids. The CDR3 here is CSARDPGQLGFSSYNSPLHF. CDR3 sequence (DNA): TGCAGTGCTAGAGACCCGGGCCAGTTAGGCTTTAGCTCCTATAATTCACCCCTCCACTTT.

V gene TRBV28 combines with J gene TRBJ2-1, with 11 bases identical to TRBD2. The V gene end was trimmed by 8 bases and the J gene end by 3 bases; junction bases not matched to a gene: 9. CDR1 is MDHEN and CDR2 is SYDVKM in the germline V gene. The CDR3 totals 16 residues. The CDR3 nucleotides are TGTGCCAGCGGGGATAGCGGGAGGGGGGTCTACAATGAGCAGTTCTTC. It yields the protein CASGDSGRGVYNEQFF.

This clone turned up a few times. Just one base apart from a much larger clone, this may be a read error. V and J are TRBV11-2 and TRBJ2-1; D is undetermined. The CDR3 consists of 15 residues. V lost 5 bases and J lost 6, with 17 bases in between. The germline V gene encodes CDR1 SGHAT and CDR2 FQNNGV. Here the CDR3 reads CASSLASVSFNEQFF. The CDR3 DNA reads as TGTGCCAGCAGCCTCGCCTCGGTTTCTTTCAATGAGCAGTTCTTC.

This clone appeared many times. The rearrangement joins TRBV11-1 to TRBJ1-1; 10 bases map to TRBD1. Germline CDR1 SGHAT, CDR2 FQDESV (reference sequence). This CDR3 spans 16 amino acids. With 5 bases clipped from V and 0 bases from J, the junction kept 6 bases outside the gene matches. CDR3 loop: CASSPTGTGVNTEAFF. DNA for the CDR3: TGTGCCAGCAGCCCTACAGGGACAGGGGTGAACACTGAAGCTTTCTTT.